The source of this TCR beta chain is a study of cytomegalovirus exposure and HLA in healthy donors. PCR employed 60 Vbeta and 13 Jbeta primers. Repertoires were generated with immunoSEQ multiplex PCR, while TCRdb's copy carries only in-frame clones and drops some. The sample gives more than 85,000 clones, under 80% of which show up once; less than 9.5% is in the top ten. The CDR3 is 14 residues long. V dropped 2 bases and J dropped 6 bases, with 16 bases sitting between them. Germline loops: CDR1 SQVTM, CDR2 ANQGSEA. The receptor was isolated from a woman in her forties or fifties in good health and CMV-seropositive. The chain employs TRBV29-1 and TRBJ2-5; D perhaps matches TRBD1 (6 bases). The sequencing sample was made of PBMCs. CDR3 sequence (DNA): TGCAGCGTTGAACAGGCACAGGGAAAGCAGACCCAGTACTTC. This encodes CSVEQAQGKQTQYF.